This T cell receptor (beta chain) was captured in a study of blood T cell repertoires in COVID-19. Those enrolled, adults aged roughly 18 to 89 years, came from around 25 US areas. Clinical histories supplied by participants themselves formed the basis of cohort assignment. Two consecutive negative NP/OP PCR tests, clearance, or resolved symptoms defined Cohort 3 recovery. Germline CDR1 reads KGHSH; CDR2 reads LQKENI. The CDR3 has 12 amino acids. The junction had 1 base not matched to a gene; V was cut back by 0 bases and J by 12 bases. Sequencing used immunoSEQ multiplex PCR; TCRdb keeps in-frame clones, though not all of them. The sample has approximately 400,000 clones, around 87% seen once.

This clonotype was sampled from a man between 25 and 39 years old who had recovered from COVID-19. The sample was PBMCs or T cells enriched from blood (not recorded which). This sequence joins TRBV18 and TRBJ1-4; 7 bases fit TRBD1. CDR3 sequence: CASSPPGQQLFF. Here the CDR3 DNA reads TGTGCCAGCTCACCACCGGGACAGCAACTGTTTTTT.